This note documents a single TCR beta chain sequence. The antigen is not known. The protocol was immunoSEQ multiplex PCR, while the TCRdb copy is restricted to in-frame clones and leaves out a portion. The sample has over 75,000 clones, about 87% seen once; the top ten hold around 0.3%. The data stem from a study of graft-versus-host responses after intestinal transplantation. Trimming cost V 0 bases and J 6 bases; bases outside gene matches: 7. The CDR3 sequence is 16 residues long. Germline-derived CDR1 and CDR2 are SGHVS and FQNEAQ. The J gene is TRBJ2-1, the V gene TRBV7-8; 8 bases align to TRBD1. This receptor was obtained from a human donor who was the organ donor for an intestinal transplant. The source was unstimulated CD4+ T cells sorted from spleen or lymph node cells, collected before transplant. CDR3: CASSLARDRPFNEQFF. The DNA for the CDR3 is TGTGCCAGCAGCTTAGCCCGGGACAGGCCCTTCAATGAGCAGTTCTTC.